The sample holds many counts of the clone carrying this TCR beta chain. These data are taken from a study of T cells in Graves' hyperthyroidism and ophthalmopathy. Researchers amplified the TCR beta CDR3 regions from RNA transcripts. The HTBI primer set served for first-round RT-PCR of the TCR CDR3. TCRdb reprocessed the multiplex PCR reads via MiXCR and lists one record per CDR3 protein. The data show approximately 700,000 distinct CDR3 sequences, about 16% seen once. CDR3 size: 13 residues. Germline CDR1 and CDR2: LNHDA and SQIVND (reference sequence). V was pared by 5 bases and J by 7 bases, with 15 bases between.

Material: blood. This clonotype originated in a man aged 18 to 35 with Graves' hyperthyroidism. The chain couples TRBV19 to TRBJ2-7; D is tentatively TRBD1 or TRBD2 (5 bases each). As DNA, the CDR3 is TGTGCCAGTAGTGGGGACCCCCCGGGGGAGCAGTACTTC. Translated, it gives CASSGDPPGEQYF.